This record concerns one T cell receptor beta chain sequence. Its target is not known. The sample comes from a study of post-analysis software for immune sequencing data. Study-wide results and limits: TRBV segments more frequent in patients than in controls numbered five and included TRBV5-6, TRBV5-1 and TRBV20-1. Co-batched samples clustered tightly together by F measure. Multiple sclerosis was associated with a significant reduction in normalized Chao1 diversity relative to controls.

V lost 5 bases and J lost 5, with 15 bases in between. Germline V gene data show CDR1 as DFQATT and CDR2 as SNEGSKA (reference sequence). The CDR3 has 13 residues. Unique molecular identifiers featured in each of the TCR beta cDNA libraries. Out of roughly 0.85 to 11 million T cells, a few hundred thousand cDNA molecules were generated. TCRdb called the PCR reads again in MiXCR, with one record for every CDR3 protein. The table has roughly 800,000 distinct CDR3 sequences, approximately 53% seen once; the top ten hold approximately 4.5%. This sequence joins TRBV20-1 and TRBJ2-5; D possibly uses TRBD1 or TRBD2 (5 bases each). Sequencing was done on a sample of blood. This clonotype originated in a girl between 10 and 17 years old with multiple sclerosis. The CDR3 protein is CSAGDGSLETQYF. The CDR3 DNA sequence: TGCAGTGCTGGGGACGGCTCTTTGGAGACCCAGTACTTC.